Reported below is one T cell receptor beta chain. Its antigen remains unidentified. The data are from a study of cytomegalovirus exposure and HLA in healthy donors. Study-wide results and limits: Subsequent analysis showed first-cohort TCR clusters tending to co-occur in around 110 validation repertoires. Cytomegalovirus-associated status was assigned to about 160 TCR beta chains.

Produced via immunoSEQ multiplex PCR; TCRdb's table is partial and in-frame only. The sample lists some 350,000 clones, around 87% occurring once. The clonotype comes from a woman aged 25 to 45 in good health and CMV-seropositive. Material for sequencing was PBMCs.

CDR3 coding DNA: TGTGCCAGCAGTAGGACAGGGGGCTTCGGTCAGCCCCAGCATTTT. Amino acid sequence: CASSRTGGFGQPQHF. The chain employs TRBV28 and TRBJ1-5; 11 bases agree with TRBD1. The germline V gene has CDR1 MDHEN and CDR2 SYDVKM. This CDR3 is built from 15 residues. V lost 5 bases and J lost 6; bases outside the gene matches: 6.